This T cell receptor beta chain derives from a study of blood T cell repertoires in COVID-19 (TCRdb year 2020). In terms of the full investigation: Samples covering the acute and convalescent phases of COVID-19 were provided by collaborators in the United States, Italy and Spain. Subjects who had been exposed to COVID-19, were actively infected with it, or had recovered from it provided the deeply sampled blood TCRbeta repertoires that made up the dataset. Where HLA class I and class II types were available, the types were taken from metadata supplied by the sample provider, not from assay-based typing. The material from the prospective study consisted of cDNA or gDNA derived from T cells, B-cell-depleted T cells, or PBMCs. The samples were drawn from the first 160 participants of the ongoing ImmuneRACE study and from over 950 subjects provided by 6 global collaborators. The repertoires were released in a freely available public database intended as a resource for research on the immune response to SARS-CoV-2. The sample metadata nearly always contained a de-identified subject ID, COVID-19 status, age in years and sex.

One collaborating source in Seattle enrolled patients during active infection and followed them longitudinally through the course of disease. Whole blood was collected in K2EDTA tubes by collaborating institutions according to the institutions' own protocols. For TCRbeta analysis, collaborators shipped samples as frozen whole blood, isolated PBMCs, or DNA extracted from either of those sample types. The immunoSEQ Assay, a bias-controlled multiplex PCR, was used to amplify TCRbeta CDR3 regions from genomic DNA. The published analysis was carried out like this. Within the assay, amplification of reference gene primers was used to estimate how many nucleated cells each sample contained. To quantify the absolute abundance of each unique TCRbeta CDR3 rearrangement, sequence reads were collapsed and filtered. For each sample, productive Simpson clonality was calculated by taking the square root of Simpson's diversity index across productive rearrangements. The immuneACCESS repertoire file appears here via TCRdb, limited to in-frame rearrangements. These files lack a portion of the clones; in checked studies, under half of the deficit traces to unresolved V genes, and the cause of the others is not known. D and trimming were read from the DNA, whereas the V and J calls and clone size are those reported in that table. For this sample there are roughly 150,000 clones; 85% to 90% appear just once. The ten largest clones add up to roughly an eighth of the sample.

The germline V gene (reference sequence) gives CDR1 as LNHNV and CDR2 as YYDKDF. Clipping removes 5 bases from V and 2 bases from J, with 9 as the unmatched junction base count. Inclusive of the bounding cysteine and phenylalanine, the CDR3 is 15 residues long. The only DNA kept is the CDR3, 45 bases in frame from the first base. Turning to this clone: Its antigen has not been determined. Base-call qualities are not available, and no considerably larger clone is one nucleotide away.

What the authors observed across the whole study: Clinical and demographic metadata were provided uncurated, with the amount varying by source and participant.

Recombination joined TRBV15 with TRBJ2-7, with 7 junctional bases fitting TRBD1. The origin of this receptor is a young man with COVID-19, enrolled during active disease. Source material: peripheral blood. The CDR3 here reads CATSGSTGPAYEQYF. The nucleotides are TGTGCCACCAGCGGATCGACAGGGCCTGCCTACGAGCAGTACTTC.